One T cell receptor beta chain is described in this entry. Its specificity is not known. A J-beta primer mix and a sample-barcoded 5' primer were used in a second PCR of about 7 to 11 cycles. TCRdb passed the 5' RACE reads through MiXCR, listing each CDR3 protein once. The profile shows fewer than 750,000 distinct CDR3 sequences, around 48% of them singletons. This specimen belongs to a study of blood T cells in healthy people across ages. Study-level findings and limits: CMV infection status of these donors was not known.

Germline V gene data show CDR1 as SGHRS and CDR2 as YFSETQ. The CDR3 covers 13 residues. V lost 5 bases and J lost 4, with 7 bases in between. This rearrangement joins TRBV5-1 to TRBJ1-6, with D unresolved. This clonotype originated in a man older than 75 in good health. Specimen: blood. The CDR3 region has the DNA TGCGCCAGCAGTGTACTTTATAATTCACCCCTCCACTTT. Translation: CASSVLYNSPLHF.